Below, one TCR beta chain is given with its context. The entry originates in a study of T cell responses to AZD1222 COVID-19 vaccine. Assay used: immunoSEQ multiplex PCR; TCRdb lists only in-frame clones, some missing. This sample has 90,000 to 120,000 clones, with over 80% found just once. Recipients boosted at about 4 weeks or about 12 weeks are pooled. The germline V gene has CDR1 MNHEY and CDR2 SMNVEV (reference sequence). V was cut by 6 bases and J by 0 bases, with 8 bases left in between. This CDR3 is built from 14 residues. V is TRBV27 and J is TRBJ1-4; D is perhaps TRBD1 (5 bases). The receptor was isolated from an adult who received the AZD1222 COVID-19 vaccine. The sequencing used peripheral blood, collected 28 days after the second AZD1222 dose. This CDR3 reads CASSQGSTNEKLFF. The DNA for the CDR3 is TGTGCCAGCAGCCAGGGATCAACTAATGAAAAACTGTTTTTT. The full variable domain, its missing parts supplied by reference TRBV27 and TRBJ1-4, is EAQVTQNPRYLITVTGKKLTVTCSQNMNHEYMSWYRQDPGLGLRQIYYSMNVEVTDKGDVPEGYKVSRKEKRNFPLILESPSPNQTSLYFCASSQGSTNEKLFFGSGTQLSVL.